This T cell receptor beta chain was recorded in a study of CD8 T cells in ankylosing spondylitis. Study-wide results and caveats: Disease-linked clones reportedly concentrated significantly in matched ankylosing spondylitis synovial fluid. Characteristic, it appeared, of ankylosing spondylitis blood was a TCR beta motif of eight or nine highly homologous variants. In peripheral blood, disease-linked CD8+ clones occurred at relatively low frequencies.

In making TCR beta libraries, quantitative 5'-RACE with molecular barcodes was used. MiXCR was run by TCRdb on the 5' RACE reads, yielding one entry per CDR3 protein. This sample yields approximately 250,000 distinct CDR3 sequences, of which 24% are seen a single time; less than 0.75% belongs to the top ten. This clonotype showed up just once. Its cognate antigen is unknown. V was shortened by 5 bases and J by 5 bases, with 10 bases between the two germline ends. CDR1 is SGHAT and CDR2 is FQNNGV in the germline V gene. The CDR3 has 13 amino acids. This clonotype was obtained from a male donor with ankylosing spondylitis or in good health (not recorded which). This chain uses TRBV11-2 with TRBJ2-1; D remains ambiguous. The sample taken for sequencing was blood, either unsorted or a sorted T cell fraction (not recorded which). This CDR3 is CASSPGFNNEQFF. CDR3 bases: TGTGCCAGCAGCCCGGGCTTCAACAATGAGCAGTTCTTC.